This T cell receptor beta chain was retrieved from a study of persistence of HIV-infected CD4 T cells. Study-level information: Donors were ART-treated; their CMV- and Gag-responding CD4+ T cells were isolated. Suppressive ART had lasted a median of approximately eight years.

As for this clone: Its antigen remains unidentified.

Sequencing used immunoSEQ version 4 in survey mode. Each sample used up to 1 ug genomic DNA diluted to around 10 ng/uL. This table comes from immunoSEQ multiplex PCR, and its TCRdb copy is limited to in-frame clones, with some not included. The sample shows roughly 35,000 clones, 80% to 85% of them seen only once. The stimulus was an HIV-1 Gag 15-mer peptide pool, 1 ug/peptide/mL. CD40L/CD69 double-negative CD45RO-high memory CD4+ T cells were collected. This receptor was identified in an adult with HIV. The donor label of this sample is uncertain. The specimen comprised cultured CD4+ T cells from PBMCs, sampled from a patient who received antiretroviral therapy.

CDR3 bases: TGTGCCAGCAGCCGAGAACATACGCAGTATTTT. It codes for CASSREHTQYF. This chain joins TRBV7-9 and TRBJ2-3, with D uncertain. CDR3 length: 11 residues. V was shortened by 5 bases and J by 7 bases, with 7 bases between the two germline ends. CDR1 is SEHNR and CDR2 is FQNEAQ in the germline V gene (reference sequence).